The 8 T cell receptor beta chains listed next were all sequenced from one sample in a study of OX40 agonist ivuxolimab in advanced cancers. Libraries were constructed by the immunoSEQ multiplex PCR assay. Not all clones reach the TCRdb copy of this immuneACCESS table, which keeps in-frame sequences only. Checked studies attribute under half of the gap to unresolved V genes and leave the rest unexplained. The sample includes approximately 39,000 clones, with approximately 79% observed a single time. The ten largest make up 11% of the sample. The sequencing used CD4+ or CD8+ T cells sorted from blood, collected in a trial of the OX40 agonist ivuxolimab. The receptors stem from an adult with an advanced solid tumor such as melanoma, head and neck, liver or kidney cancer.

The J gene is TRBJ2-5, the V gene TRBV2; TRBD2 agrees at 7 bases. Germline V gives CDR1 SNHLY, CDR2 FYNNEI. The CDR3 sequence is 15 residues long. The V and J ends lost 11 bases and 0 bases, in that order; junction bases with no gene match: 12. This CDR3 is CAGKPLAEYQETQYF. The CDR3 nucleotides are TGTGCCGGAAAGCCGCTAGCGGAGTACCAAGAGACCCAGTACTTC.

CDR3 coding DNA: TGTGCCAGCAGCCCAGAGGGACTGATTAGCAATGAGCAGTTCTTC. Translation gives CASSPEGLISNEQFF. The V call is TRBV7-9, the J call TRBJ2-1; a weak D match, TRBD2 (6 bases). CDR3 length: 15 residues. Trimming pared 5 bases from V and 6 bases from J, leaving 17 bases between. Germline V gene data show CDR1 as SEHNR and CDR2 as FQNEAQ (reference sequence).

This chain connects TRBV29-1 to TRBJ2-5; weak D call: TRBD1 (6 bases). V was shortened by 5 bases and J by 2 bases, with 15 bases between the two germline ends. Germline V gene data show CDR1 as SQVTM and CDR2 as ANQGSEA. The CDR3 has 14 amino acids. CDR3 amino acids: CSVPNRVEQETQYF. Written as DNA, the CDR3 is TGCAGCGTTCCTAACAGGGTTGAACAAGAGACCCAGTACTTC.

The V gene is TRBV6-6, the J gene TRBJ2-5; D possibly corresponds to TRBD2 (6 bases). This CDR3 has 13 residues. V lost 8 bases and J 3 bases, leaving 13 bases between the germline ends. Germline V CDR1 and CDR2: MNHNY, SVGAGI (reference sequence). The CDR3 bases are TGTGCCAGCGGAGGTGGAGGGAAAGAGACCCAGTACTTC. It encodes CASGGGGKETQYF.

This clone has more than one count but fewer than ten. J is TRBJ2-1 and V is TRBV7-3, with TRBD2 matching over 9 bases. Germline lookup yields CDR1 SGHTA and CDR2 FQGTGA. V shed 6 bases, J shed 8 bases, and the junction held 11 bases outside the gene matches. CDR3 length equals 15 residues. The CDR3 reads CASRKTGTSSHEQFF. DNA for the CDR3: TGTGCCAGCAGAAAGACCGGGACTAGCTCCCATGAGCAGTTCTTC.

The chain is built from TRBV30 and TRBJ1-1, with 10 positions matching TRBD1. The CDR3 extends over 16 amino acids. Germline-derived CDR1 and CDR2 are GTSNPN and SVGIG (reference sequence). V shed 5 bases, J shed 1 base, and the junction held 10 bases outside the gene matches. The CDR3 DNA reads TGTGCCTGGTCCCGGGACAGGGGAACCAAGAACACTGAAGCTTTCTTT. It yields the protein CAWSRDRGTKNTEAFF. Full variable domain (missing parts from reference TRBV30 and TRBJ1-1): SQTIHQWPATLVQPVGSPLSLECTVEGTSNPNLYWYRQAAGRGLQLLFYSVGIGQISSEVPQNLSASRPQDRQFILSSKKLLLSDSGFYLCAWSRDRGTKNTEAFFGQGTRLTVV.

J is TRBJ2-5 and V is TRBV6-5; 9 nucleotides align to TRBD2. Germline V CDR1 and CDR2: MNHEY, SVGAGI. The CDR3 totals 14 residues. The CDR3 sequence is CGTRDSARGREQYF. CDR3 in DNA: TGTGGAACCCGGGACAGCGCCCGCGGGAGGGAGCAGTACTTC.

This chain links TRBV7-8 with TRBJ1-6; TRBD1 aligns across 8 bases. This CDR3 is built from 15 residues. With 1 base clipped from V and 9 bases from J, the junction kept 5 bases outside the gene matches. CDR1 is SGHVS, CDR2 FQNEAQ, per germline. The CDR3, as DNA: TGTGCCAGCAGCTTAGGGACAGGGACTTTTTCACCCCTCCACTTT. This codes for CASSLGTGTFSPLHF.